The sequence of this T cell receptor (beta chain) was determined in a study of shared clonotypes between healthy human individuals. The V end lost 6 bases, the J end lost 2 bases, and 13 bases lay between the germline ends. Germline lookup yields CDR1 MNHNS and CDR2 SASEGT. The CDR3 is 15 amino acids. Profiled with immunoSEQ multiplex PCR; TCRdb holds only in-frame clones, not every one. The repertoire consists of some 2.1 million clones, with 85% to 95% occurring once and the leading ten covering 0.13%. The split of CD4+ cells yielded CD45RA+ naive and CD45RA-negative memory subsets. This sequence originates from a man in his late teens or twenties in good health. The rearrangement links TRBV6-1 to TRBJ2-2; D is possibly TRBD1 (5 bases). The sample comprised naive CD4+ T cells sorted from blood. Subset noted: CD45RA+ positively selected. CDR3 protein: CASRAATVNTGELFF. The CDR3 coding sequence is TGTGCCAGCAGGGCGGCGACAGTAAACACCGGGGAGCTGTTTTTT.